These 19 T cell receptor beta chains share one sample of origin, sequenced in a study of T cell repertoires in cytomegalovirus infection. In TCRdb, the reads were re-called with MiXCR into one record per CDR3 protein. The sample carries about 260,000 distinct CDR3 sequences, roughly 10% recorded once. The sequencing sample was made of PBMCs. The receptor set was obtained from a human donor in good health (CMV status not recorded). Some clones in this sample may be carry-over from other donors' samples.

This clonotype was seen at least ten times. The V gene is TRBV19, the J gene TRBJ2-2, with D unclear. The V gene's germline CDR1 is LNHDA and CDR2 SQIVND (reference sequence). Trimming took off 6 bases at V and 9 bases at J, with 11 bases between the two ends. The CDR3 runs to 12 residues. The CDR3 DNA reads TGTGCCAGTAGCGGAAACGTTCGGGAGCTGTTTTTT. It codes for CASSGNVRELFF.

In nucleotides, the CDR3 is TGCAGTGCCGCAAGAGTGTCCACGGGGCAGGATACGCAGTATTTT. This codes for CSAARVSTGQDTQYF. The V gene is TRBV20-1, the J gene TRBJ2-3; D is possibly TRBD1 or TRBD2 (5 bases each). The CDR3 spans 15 residues. V lost 6 bases to trimming and J lost 6 bases, with 22 bases between them. From germline, CDR1 is DFQATT and CDR2 SNEGSKA (reference sequence).

This clonotype occurred many times. The chain couples TRBV29-1 to TRBJ2-7; D unresolved. CDR3 length equals 12 residues. From germline, CDR1 is SQVTM and CDR2 ANQGSEA. V was cut by 4 bases and J by 1 base, with 8 bases left in between. This CDR3 is CSVVLASYEQYF. Here the CDR3 DNA reads TGCAGCGTTGTTTTGGCGTCCTACGAGCAGTACTTC.

This clonotype showed up many times. The J gene is TRBJ1-1, the V gene TRBV7-8; D unresolved. The CDR3 covers 16 residues. Trimming cost V 0 bases and J 1 base, with 12 bases left between them. Germline V gene data show CDR1 as SGHVS and CDR2 as FQNEAQ. CDR3 loop: CASSLAVLQSNTEAFF. The CDR3 DNA is TGTGCCAGCAGCTTAGCGGTTCTGCAGTCGAACACTGAAGCTTTCTTT. Together with reference TRBV7-8 and TRBJ1-1, the CDR3 gives the full variable domain: GAGVSQSPRYKVAKRGQDVALRCDPISGHVSLFWYQQALGQGPEFLTYFQNEAQLDKSGLPSDRFFAERPEGSVSTLKIQRTQQEDSAVYLCASSLAVLQSNTEAFFGQGTRLTVV.

This clonotype was recorded many times. The chain recombines TRBV27 with TRBJ2-3, with 11 bases lining up with TRBD2. This CDR3 comprises 15 residues. Looked up from germline, CDR1 is MNHEY and CDR2 is SMNVEV (reference sequence). J lost 1 base, V lost 6 bases, and 3 bases had no gene match. Here the CDR3 DNA reads TGTGCCAGCAGGCGGACTAGCGGGCGCACAGATACGCAGTATTTT. Translation gives CASRRTSGRTDTQYF.

In this sample, this clonotype turned up many times. The chain couples TRBV7-3 to TRBJ1-1; D may be TRBD1 (6 bases). CDR1 and CDR2 (germline): SGHTA, FQGTGA. The V and J ends lost 5 bases and 4 bases respectively, with 11 bases between them. This CDR3 comprises 13 residues. The CDR3 nucleotides are TGTGCCAGCAGCCACGGGGGGCCCACTGAAGCTTTCTTT. Protein sequence: CASSHGGPTEAFF. The whole variable domain, remainder taken from reference TRBV7-3 and TRBJ1-1, is GAGVSQTPSNKVTEKGKYVELRCDPISGHTALYWYRQSLGQGPEFLIYFQGTGAADDSGLPNDRFFAVRPEGSVSTLKIQRTERGDSAVYLCASSHGGPTEAFFGQGTRLTVV.

This clonotype has only a few counts. The rearrangement uses TRBV30 and TRBJ2-5; 12 nucleotides match TRBD2. J was trimmed by 4 bases and V by 1 base; bases with no gene match: 16. The V gene's germline CDR1 is GTSNPN and CDR2 SVGIG (reference sequence). This CDR3 is built from 19 residues. The CDR3 reads CAWSAYQMTSGGQGETQYF. The CDR3 DNA sequence: TGTGCCTGGAGTGCCTACCAGATGACTAGCGGGGGCCAGGGAGAGACCCAGTACTTC.

The table lists this clonotype with many counts. This chain joins TRBV7-2 and TRBJ1-4, with 11 bases fitting TRBD1. With V trimmed by 6 bases and J by 5 bases, 11 bases remained unmatched. CDR1 is SGHTA and CDR2 is FQGNSA in the germline V gene. The CDR3 has 17 amino acids. The CDR3 region is CASSRGDRGERNEKLFF. The CDR3 coding sequence is TGTGCCAGCAGTCGCGGGGACAGGGGGGAGCGAAATGAAAAACTGTTTTTT. Complete variable domain (other parts from reference TRBV7-2 and TRBJ1-4): GAGVSQSPSNKVTEKGKDVELRCDPISGHTALYWYRQSLGQGLEFLIYFQGNSAPDKSGLPSDRFSAERTGGSVSTLTIQRTQQEDSAVYLCASSRGDRGERNEKLFFGSGTQLSVL.

This clonotype came up many times. The chain employs TRBV7-2 and TRBJ1-5, with D possibly matching TRBD1 (5 bases). This CDR3 is 14 amino acids long. CDR1 is SGHTA and CDR2 is FQGNSA in the germline V gene. V lost 1 base and J 5 bases, leaving 9 bases between the germline ends. CDR3 sequence: CASSLGSGYQPQHF. CDR3 coding DNA: TGTGCCAGCAGCTTAGGGTCAGGGTATCAGCCCCAGCATTTT.

This clonotype has at least ten counts. The V call is TRBV7-2, the J call TRBJ2-7, with TRBD2 identical over 8 bases. The CDR3 loop spans 16 amino acids. CDR1 and CDR2 from the germline V gene are SGHTA and FQGNSA. The ends lost 4 bases at V and 5 bases at J; junction bases unmatched: 13. CDR3 sequence reads: CASSYNLQRGRNEQYF. The DNA for the CDR3 is TGTGCCAGCAGCTACAACCTCCAGCGGGGGCGGAACGAGCAGTACTTC.

In its sample, this clonotype was seen a few times. This chain joins TRBV6-2 or TRBV6-3 and TRBJ2-1; D gene ambiguous. Trimming stripped 0 bases from V and 12 bases from J, with 12 bases between. The germline CDR1 and CDR2 sequences are MNHEY and SVGEGT. CDR3 length: 13 amino acids. The CDR3 DNA reads as TGTGCCAGCAGTTACTCTTCGGCCGGAGTGCAGTTCTTC. Translated: CASSYSSAGVQFF.

There are many counts of this clonotype. This chain joins TRBV5-1 and TRBJ1-1; D is unresolved. The CDR3 contains 14 residues. The germline CDR1 and CDR2 sequences are SGHRS and YFSETQ. The ends were cut back, 4 bases at V and 2 bases at J, with 12 bases in the middle. This CDR3 is CASSRQSGNTEAFF. The CDR3 nucleotides are TGCGCCAGCAGCCGTCAAAGCGGAAACACTGAAGCTTTCTTT.

This clonotype was detected only a few times. The gene calls are TRBV11-2 and TRBJ2-7, with TRBD2 matching over 15 bases. V was pared by 4 bases and J by 1 base, with 8 bases of the junction left unmatched. The CDR3 contains 18 residues. Per the germline V gene, CDR1 is SGHAT and CDR2 is FQNNGV. This CDR3 is CASSSTPGLAGGSYEQYF. In DNA, the CDR3 is TGTGCCAGCAGCTCCACTCCGGGACTAGCGGGAGGATCCTACGAGCAGTACTTC.

This clonotype was seen ten or more times. The chain is built from TRBV7-8 and TRBJ2-6; the D gene could be TRBD1 or TRBD2 (5 bases each). The CDR3 loop spans 15 amino acids. From germline, CDR1 is SGHVS and CDR2 FQNEAQ. V lost 1 base and J 4 bases, leaving 8 bases between the germline ends. The CDR3 bases are TGTGCCAGCAGCTTAGTGAGGGACGGGGCCAACGTCCTGACTTTC. Residues: CASSLVRDGANVLTF.

The chain links TRBV7-9 to TRBJ1-5; D not resolved. The length of the CDR3 is 14 residues. V gave up 5 bases and J gave up 3 bases, with 11 bases separating them. Germline V gives CDR1 SEHNR, CDR2 FQNEAQ (reference sequence). CDR3 loop: CASSQLSDNQPQHF. DNA for the CDR3: TGTGCCAGCAGCCAGCTGTCAGACAATCAGCCCCAGCATTTT. Supplemented by reference TRBV7-9 and TRBJ1-5, the full variable domain reads DTGVSQNPRHKITKRGQNVTFRCDPISEHNRLYWYRQTLGQGPEFLTYFQNEAQLEKSRLLSDRFSAERPKGSFSTLEIQRTEQGDSAMYLCASSQLSDNQPQHFGDGTRLSIL.

This clonotype has a count of ten or more. This chain uses TRBV12-5 with TRBJ1-2; possible D gene TRBD1, 6 bases. The V and J ends lost 0 bases and 6 bases respectively, with 14 bases between them. The CDR3 loop spans 15 amino acids. Germline loops: CDR1 LGHNT, CDR2 FRNRAP. The CDR3 loop reads CASGLVHRDGNGYTF. In DNA, the CDR3 is TGTGCTAGTGGTTTGGTACACAGGGATGGGAATGGCTACACCTTC.

This chain uses TRBV9 with TRBJ2-1; D call uncertain. Germline CDR1 SGDLS, CDR2 YYNGEE. The germline V and J ends were trimmed by 4 bases and 6 bases, with 14 bases remaining between them. CDR3 length: 14 amino acids. The CDR3 nucleotides are TGTGCCAGCAGCAAAGACCCCTCTAGCAATGAGCAGTTCTTC. It yields the protein CASSKDPSSNEQFF.

The gene calls are TRBV20-1 and TRBJ2-5, with TRBD2 matching over 12 bases. Germline V gene sequence: CDR1 DFQATT, CDR2 SNEGSKA (reference sequence). The CDR3 loop spans 17 amino acids. V shed 4 bases, J shed 5 bases, and the junction held 14 bases outside the gene matches. CDR3 DNA: TGCAGTGCTAAGGGTCAGCTAGCGGGGGGGCCTACGGAGACCCAGTACTTC. Its translation is CSAKGQLAGGPTETQYF.

The V call is TRBV20-1, the J call TRBJ2-7; D gene uncertain. Deletions cut 6 bases from V and 7 bases from J, with 19 bases between. This CDR3 is 13 amino acids long. Germline V CDR1 and CDR2: DFQATT, SNEGSKA (reference sequence). For the CDR3, the DNA is TGCAGTGCCACTTCGGACGGAACTTCGGAGCAGTACTTC. The encoded protein is CSATSDGTSEQYF.